This T cell receptor beta chain is drawn from a study of T cell responses to AZD1222 COVID-19 vaccine. Only in-frame clones appear in the TCRdb table, and some are missing; sequencing was by immunoSEQ multiplex PCR. The repertoire holds just under 75,000 clones, with around 82% as singletons. CDR3 length: 13 amino acids. The germline V gene encodes CDR1 GTSNPN and CDR2 SVGIG (reference sequence). V dropped 1 base and J dropped 3 bases, with 9 bases sitting between them. The sequence was collected from an adult who received the AZD1222 COVID-19 vaccine. Here the sequenced sample was peripheral blood, taken 28 days after the second AZD1222 dose. This chain joins TRBV30 and TRBJ1-1; D gene ambiguous. CDR3 in DNA: TGTGCCTGGAGTGGGGGAAGCCACACTGAAGCTTTCTTT. Translation gives CAWSGGSHTEAFF.